These 9 T cell receptor beta chains came from one sample sequenced in a study of T cell responses to AZD1222 COVID-19 vaccine. Libraries were prepared by immunoSEQ multiplex PCR; TCRdb keeps only in-frame clonotypes and omits some of them. The sample contains approximately 190,000 clones, approximately 94% of which appear only once. The sequenced sample was peripheral blood, obtained 28 days after the second dose of the MenACWY control vaccine. These receptors came from an adult who received the MenACWY meningococcal vaccine as a control.

This clone showed up just once. The chain recombines TRBV28 with TRBJ2-5; no clear D. CDR3 length: 16 amino acids. Trimming stripped 6 bases from V and 2 bases from J, with 19 bases between. Germline V gene sequence: CDR1 MDHEN, CDR2 SYDVKM. The CDR3 here is CASSTSSLGWQETQYF. The CDR3, as DNA: TGTGCCAGCAGCACAAGTTCGCTCGGTTGGCAAGAGACCCAGTACTTC.

The chain uses TRBV6-1 and TRBJ1-4; D is ambiguous. The germline V gene encodes CDR1 MNHNS and CDR2 SASEGT. V was cut by 8 bases and J by 6 bases, with 10 bases left in between. CDR3 length equals 12 residues. The CDR3 coding sequence is TGTGCCAGCTCGTGGAACCATGAAAAACTGTTTTTT. Encoded protein: CASSWNHEKLFF.

The chain employs TRBV5-1 and TRBJ1-1; D gene uncertain. The ends were cut back, 1 base at V and 7 bases at J, with 20 bases in the middle. CDR1 SGHRS and CDR2 YFSETQ come from the germline V gene. The CDR3 consists of 16 residues. CDR3 bases: TGCGCCAGCAGCTTGAGTGGTAAGGGAGGTTTGAGTGAAGCTTTCTTT. Its protein product is CASSLSGKGGLSEAFF.

Notes on this clone: Mismatch with germline at one junction end may stem from a read error. The chain uses TRBV13 and TRBJ2-5; 9 bases line up with TRBD2. Per the germline V gene, CDR1 is PRHDT and CDR2 is FYEKMQ (reference sequence). The CDR3 is made up of 16 amino acids. CDR3 loop: CASRLGLAPGEGTQYF. The CDR3 bases are TGTGCCAGCAGATTAGGACTAGCGCCCGGAGAAGGGACCCAGTACTTC.

The chain is built from TRBV28 and TRBJ2-1; D is ambiguous. The CDR3 consists of 13 residues. V dropped 4 bases and J dropped 2 bases, with 6 bases sitting between them. CDR1 MDHEN and CDR2 SYDVKM come from the germline V gene. DNA of the CDR3: TGTGCCAGCAGTTCTCGGCCCTACAATGAGCAGTTCTTC. This codes for CASSSRPYNEQFF.

The chain uses TRBV19 and TRBJ1-5; TRBD1 matches 7 bases. J gave up 7 bases and V 8 bases, and 11 bases lay outside the gene matches. This CDR3 spans 14 amino acids. Germline V gene data show CDR1 as LNHDA and CDR2 as SQIVND (reference sequence). The CDR3 protein is CASERGQSGQPQHF. The CDR3 DNA is TGTGCCAGTGAAAGGGGACAGTCGGGCCAGCCCCAGCATTTT.

This clone was detected once. V and J are TRBV9 and TRBJ2-3, with TRBD1 matching 9 bases. In germline, CDR1 is SGDLS, CDR2 YYNGEE. Trimming at V came to 3 bases and at J to 1 base, leaving 12 bases not matched to a gene. The CDR3 extends over 18 amino acids. The CDR3 protein is CASSGGLRQGVRTDTQYF. CDR3 sequence (DNA): TGTGCCAGCAGCGGTGGGTTAAGACAGGGGGTACGCACAGATACGCAGTATTTT. Complete variable domain (other parts from reference TRBV9 and TRBJ2-3): DSGVTQTPKHLITATGQRVTLRCSPRSGDLSVYWYQQSLDQGLQFLIQYYNGEERAKGNILERFSAQQFPDLHSELNLSSLELGDSALYFCASSGGLRQGVRTDTQYFGPGTRLTVL.

The rearrangement uses TRBV19 and TRBJ2-7; 13 nucleotides agree with TRBD2. With V trimmed by 5 bases and J by 3 bases, 13 bases remained unmatched. Germline V CDR1 and CDR2: LNHDA, SQIVND (reference sequence). The CDR3 runs to 18 residues. CDR3 nucleotide sequence: TGTGCCAGTAGTCCCCGGGGACTAGCGGGGAGGAGGGGCTACGAGCAGTACTTC. This translates into CASSPRGLAGRRGYEQYF. Drawing the rest from reference TRBV19 and TRBJ2-7, the complete variable domain is DGGITQSPKYLFRKEGQNVTLSCEQNLNHDAMYWYRQDPGQGLRLIYYSQIVNDFQKGDIAEGYSVSREKKESFPLTVTSAQKNPTAFYLCASSPRGLAGRRGYEQYFGPGTRLTVT.

The rearrangement joins TRBV7-9 to TRBJ1-6, with 9 bases fitting TRBD1. This CDR3 is built from 17 residues. V lost 4 bases, J lost 9 bases, and 13 bases stayed unmatched. Germline V gives CDR1 SEHNR, CDR2 FQNEAQ (reference sequence). CDR3 nucleotide sequence: TGTGCCAGCAGCTCCATCGGGTTGACAGGGGGGGGTTCACCCCTCCACTTT. Amino acids: CASSSIGLTGGGSPLHF.